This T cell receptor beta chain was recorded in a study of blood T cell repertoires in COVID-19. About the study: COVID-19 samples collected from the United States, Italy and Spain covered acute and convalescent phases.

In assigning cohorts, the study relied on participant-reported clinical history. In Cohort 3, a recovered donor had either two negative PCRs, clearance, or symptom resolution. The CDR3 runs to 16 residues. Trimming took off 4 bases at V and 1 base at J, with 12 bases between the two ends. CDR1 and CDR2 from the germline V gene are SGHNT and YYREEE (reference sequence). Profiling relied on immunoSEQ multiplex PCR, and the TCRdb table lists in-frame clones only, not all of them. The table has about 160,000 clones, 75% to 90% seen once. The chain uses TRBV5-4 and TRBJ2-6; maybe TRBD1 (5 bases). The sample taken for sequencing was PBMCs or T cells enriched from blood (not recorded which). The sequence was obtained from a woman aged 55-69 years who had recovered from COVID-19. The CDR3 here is CASSPPGISGANVLTF. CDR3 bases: TGTGCCAGCAGCCCCCCAGGGATATCTGGGGCCAACGTCCTGACTTTC.